The next 10 T cell receptor beta chains were all read from a single sample in a study of cytomegalovirus exposure and HLA in healthy donors. Amplification used 60 Vbeta primers and 13 Jbeta primers. Generated by immunoSEQ multiplex PCR, the TCRdb table keeps only in-frame clones and is missing some. The sample lists roughly 100,000 clones; around 10% were seen once. Sequencing was carried out using PBMCs. Receptors originate from a man between 40 and 49 years old in good health and CMV-seropositive.

This clone appeared a few times. This chain connects TRBV10-3 to TRBJ2-2; 7 bases match TRBD1. The CDR3 covers 16 residues. V lost 7 bases, J lost 2 bases, and 10 bases stayed unmatched. Germline values: CDR1 ENHRY, CDR2 SYGVKD. The CDR3 sequence: CAIKPGGIDNTGELFF. CDR3 coding DNA: TGTGCCATCAAGCCAGGGGGAATAGATAACACCGGGGAGCTGTTTTTT.

This clone appeared a few times. The chain is built from TRBV28 and TRBJ1-1; D remains ambiguous. Germline V CDR1 and CDR2: MDHEN, SYDVKM. The CDR3 is 11 residues long. Between the trimmed V and J ends, which lost 7 bases and 3 bases, there was a span of 6 bases. CDR3 nucleotide sequence: TGTGCCAGCACATTTTACACTGAAGCTTTCTTT. Its protein product is CASTFYTEAFF.

This clone was observed a few times. V gene TRBV7-8 combines with J gene TRBJ2-3; tentative D call: TRBD2 (5 bases). V lost 6 bases, J lost 0 bases, and 10 bases lay in between. Germline V gene lookup returns CDR1 SGHVS and CDR2 FQNEAQ. CDR3 size: 14 residues. Written as DNA, the CDR3 is TGTGCCAGCAGGGGAGCACCTAGCACAGATACGCAGTATTTT. It is translated as CASRGAPSTDTQYF.

V gene TRBV18 combines with J gene TRBJ1-6, with D possibly matching TRBD1 (5 bases). From germline, CDR1 is KGHSH and CDR2 LQKENI. This CDR3 is 15 amino acids long. V lost 1 base and J lost 5, with 9 bases in between. CDR3: CASSPRDSNNSPLHF. The DNA for the CDR3 is TGTGCCAGCTCACCACGAGACAGTAATAATTCACCCCTCCACTTT.

This clone turned up a few times. This rearrangement joins TRBV9 to TRBJ2-7, with 8 bases that match TRBD1. The germline CDR1 and CDR2 sequences are SGDLS and YYNGEE. CDR3 length equals 14 residues. J was trimmed by 6 bases and V by 4 bases; bases with no gene match: 9. The CDR3 spells CASSPRTGRSEQYF. In DNA form, the CDR3 reads TGTGCCAGCAGCCCTCGGACAGGGAGGAGCGAGCAGTACTTC.

The V gene is TRBV10-3, the J gene TRBJ2-1; 9 bases match TRBD2. V dropped 4 bases and J dropped 2; count of bases not matched to a gene: 3. This CDR3 contains 15 residues. CDR1 is ENHRY, CDR2 SYGVKD, per germline. This chain's CDR3 is CAISALAGTYNEQFF. DNA for the CDR3: TGTGCCATCAGTGCCCTAGCGGGAACCTACAATGAGCAGTTCTTC.

The chain uses TRBV29-1 and TRBJ1-4, with 7 nucleotides matching TRBD1. Unmatched junction bases numbered 2, after V lost 2 bases and J lost 5 bases. The CDR3 sequence is 13 residues long. The germline V gene has CDR1 SQVTM and CDR2 ANQGSEA. CDR3 nucleotide sequence: TGCAGCGTTGAAAGCAGGGGGAATGAAAAACTGTTTTTT. As protein: CSVESRGNEKLFF.

J is TRBJ2-1 and V is TRBV27; TRBD1 aligns across 7 bases. The CDR3 has 18 residues. Germline V CDR1 and CDR2: MNHEY, SMNVEV (reference sequence). The trim removed 5 bases at V and 0 bases at J, leaving 13 bases unmatched. The DNA of the CDR3 is TGTGCCAGCAGTCACCGGGACAGAAGTATAAGCTCCTACAATGAGCAGTTCTTC. Its protein product is CASSHRDRSISSYNEQFF.

This chain connects TRBV4-1 to TRBJ2-7; 8 bases align to TRBD2. J was trimmed by 2 bases and V by 1 base; bases with no gene match: 7. In germline, CDR1 is MGHRA, CDR2 YSYEKL. The CDR3 totals 16 residues. CDR3 coding DNA: TGCGCCAGCAGCCAAGCCGGACTAGCTTCTCCCTACGAGCAGTACTTC. This sequence encodes CASSQAGLASPYEQYF.

This clone has just a few counts. The genes are TRBV7-2 and TRBJ2-7; D perhaps matches TRBD2 (5 bases). CDR1 SGHTA and CDR2 FQGNSA come from the germline V gene. CDR3 length equals 13 residues. Trimming stripped 1 base from V and 4 bases from J, with 8 bases between. This CDR3 reads CASSLGREYEQYF. CDR3 sequence (DNA): TGTGCCAGCAGCTTAGGTAGGGAGTACGAGCAGTACTTC. Together with reference TRBV7-2 and TRBJ2-7, the CDR3 gives the full variable domain: GAGVSQSPSNKVTEKGKDVELRCDPISGHTALYWYRQSLGQGLEFLIYFQGNSAPDKSGLPSDRFSAERTGGSVSTLTIQRTQQEDSAVYLCASSLGREYEQYFGPGTRLTVT.